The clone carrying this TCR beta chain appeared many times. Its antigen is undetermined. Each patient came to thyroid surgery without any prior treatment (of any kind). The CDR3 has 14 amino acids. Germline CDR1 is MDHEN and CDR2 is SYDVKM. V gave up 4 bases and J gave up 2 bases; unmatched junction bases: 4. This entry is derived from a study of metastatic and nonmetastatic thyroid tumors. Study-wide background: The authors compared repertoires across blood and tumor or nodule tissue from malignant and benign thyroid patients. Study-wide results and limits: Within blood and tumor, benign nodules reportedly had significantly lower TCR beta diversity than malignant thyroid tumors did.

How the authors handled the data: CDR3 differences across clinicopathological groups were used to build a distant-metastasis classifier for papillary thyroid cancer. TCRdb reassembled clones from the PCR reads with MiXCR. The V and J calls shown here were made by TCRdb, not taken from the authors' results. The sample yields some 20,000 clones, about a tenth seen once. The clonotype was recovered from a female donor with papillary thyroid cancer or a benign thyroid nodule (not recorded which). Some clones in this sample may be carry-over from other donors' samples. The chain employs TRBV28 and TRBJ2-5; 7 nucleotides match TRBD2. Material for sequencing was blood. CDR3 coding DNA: TGTGCCAGCAGTTATCTAGCGGATCAAGAGACCCAGTACTTC. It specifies CASSYLADQETQYF.